These 5 T cell receptor beta chains share one sample of origin, sequenced in a study of CD8 T cells in Susac syndrome. An input of roughly 0.5 to 1 ug of RNA was subjected to reverse transcription using random hexamers. TCRdb independently ran MiXCR on the immunoSEQ multiplex PCR reads; one entry per CDR3 protein. Among about 150,000 distinct CDR3 sequences listed, approximately 96% were seen once. Sequencing was done on a sample of CD8+ T cells from PBMCs. Receptor source: a human donor with multiple sclerosis.

The chain uses TRBV20-1 and TRBJ2-5; unclear D gene. This CDR3 is built from 14 residues. Trimming left V 2 bases short and J 1 base short, with 11 bases between. In germline, CDR1 is DFQATT, CDR2 SNEGSKA (reference sequence). CDR3: CSARRPHPQETQYF. CDR3 sequence (DNA): TGCAGTGCTAGAAGGCCACACCCCCAAGAGACCCAGTACTTC.

The V call is TRBV30, the J call TRBJ2-7; unclear D gene. The V gene lost 1 base and the J gene lost 7 bases, with 17 bases spanning the gap. The germline V gene encodes CDR1 GTSNPN and CDR2 SVGIG (reference sequence). The CDR3 has 14 amino acids. The CDR3 DNA sequence: TGTGCCTGGAGTGATGAGGACGGCGGCCTTGAGCAGTACTTC. Residues: CAWSDEDGGLEQYF.

CDR3 region: CATSRDRGQGGYTF. The CDR3 coding sequence is TGTGCCACCAGCCGGGACAGGGGGCAGGGTGGCTACACCTTC. The chain employs TRBV15 and TRBJ1-2; TRBD1 agrees at 12 bases. J was trimmed by 7 bases and V by 5 bases; bases with no gene match: 5. The CDR3 has 14 amino acids. Germline-derived CDR1 and CDR2 are LNHNV and YYDKDF (reference sequence).

This chain connects TRBV30 to TRBJ2-7; D is possibly TRBD1 (5 bases). This CDR3 is built from 12 residues. V lost 1 base, J lost 13 bases, and 17 bases lay in between. Germline V gives CDR1 GTSNPN, CDR2 SVGIG (reference sequence). Here the CDR3 reads CAWSGPRQRTYF. The CDR3 DNA is TGTGCCTGGAGTGGCCCTCGACAGCGTACCTACTTC.

The V gene is TRBV24-1, the J gene TRBJ1-5, with 8 bases fitting TRBD1. CDR3 size: 17 residues. V dropped 2 bases and J dropped 5; count of bases not matched to a gene: 10. CDR1 and CDR2 from the germline V gene are KGHDR and SFDVKD. CDR3 DNA: TGTGCCACCAGTGATTGGAATCAGGGGGCTGGGGATCAGCCCCAGCATTTT. Translated, it gives CATSDWNQGAGDQPQHF.